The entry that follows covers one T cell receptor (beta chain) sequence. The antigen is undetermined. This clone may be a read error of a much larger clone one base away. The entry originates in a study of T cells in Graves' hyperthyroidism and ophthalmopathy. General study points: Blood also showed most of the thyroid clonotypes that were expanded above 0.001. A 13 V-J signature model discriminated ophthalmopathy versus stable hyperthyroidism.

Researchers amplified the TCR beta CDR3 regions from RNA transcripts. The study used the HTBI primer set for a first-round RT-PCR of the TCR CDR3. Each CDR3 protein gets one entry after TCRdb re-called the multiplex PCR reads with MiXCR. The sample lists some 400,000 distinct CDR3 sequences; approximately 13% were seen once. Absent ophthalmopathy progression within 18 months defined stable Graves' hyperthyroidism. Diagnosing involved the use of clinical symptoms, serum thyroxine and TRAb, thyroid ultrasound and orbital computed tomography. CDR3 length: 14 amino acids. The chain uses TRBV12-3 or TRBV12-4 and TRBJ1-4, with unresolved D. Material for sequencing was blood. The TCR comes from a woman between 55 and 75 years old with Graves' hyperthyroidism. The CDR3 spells CTSSLVGWGEKLFF. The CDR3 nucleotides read TGTACCAGCAGTTTAGTGGGATGGGGTGAAAAACTGTTTTTT.